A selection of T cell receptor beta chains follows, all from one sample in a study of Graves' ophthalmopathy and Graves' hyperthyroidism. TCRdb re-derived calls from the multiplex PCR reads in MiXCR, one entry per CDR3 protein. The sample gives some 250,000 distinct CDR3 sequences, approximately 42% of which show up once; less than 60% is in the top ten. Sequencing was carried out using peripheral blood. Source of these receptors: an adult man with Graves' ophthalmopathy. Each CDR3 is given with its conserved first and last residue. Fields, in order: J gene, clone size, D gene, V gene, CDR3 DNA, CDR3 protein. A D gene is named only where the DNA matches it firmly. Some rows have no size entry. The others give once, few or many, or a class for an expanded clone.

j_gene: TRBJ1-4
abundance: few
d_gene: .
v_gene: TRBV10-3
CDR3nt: TGTGCCATCAGTGAGTCACGTTCGGGGACGGGGGATCGACTGTTTTTT
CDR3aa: CAISESRSGTGDRLFF

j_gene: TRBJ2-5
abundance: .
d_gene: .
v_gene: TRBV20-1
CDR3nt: TGCAGTGCTAGAGATCGTGCACTGTTCGCTCAAGAGACCCAGTACTTC
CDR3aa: CSARDRALFAQETQYF

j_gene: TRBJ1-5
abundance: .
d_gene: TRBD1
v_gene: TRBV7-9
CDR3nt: TGTGCCAGCAGCTTAGGGGGACAGAAAAATCAGCCCCAGCATTTT
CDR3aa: CASSLGGQKNQPQHF

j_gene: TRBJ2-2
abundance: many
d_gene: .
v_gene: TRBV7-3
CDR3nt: TGTGCCAGCAGCTTAAAAGAGGGAACCGGGGAGCTGTTTTTT
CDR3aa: CASSLKEGTGELFF

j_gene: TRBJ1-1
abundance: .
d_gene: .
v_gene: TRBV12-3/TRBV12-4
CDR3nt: TGTGCCAGCAGTTTGAAGGTTGGTGAAGCTTTCTTT
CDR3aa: CASSLKVGEAFF

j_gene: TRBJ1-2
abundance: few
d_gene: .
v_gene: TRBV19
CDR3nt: TGTGCCAGTAAGACTAGACAGGCCAACTATGGCTACACCTTC
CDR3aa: CASKTRQANYGYTF

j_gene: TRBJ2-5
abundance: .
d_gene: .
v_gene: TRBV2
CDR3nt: TGTGCCAGCAGTGTCCTATTGGGGATTGAGACCCAGTACTTC
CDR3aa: CASSVLLGIETQYF

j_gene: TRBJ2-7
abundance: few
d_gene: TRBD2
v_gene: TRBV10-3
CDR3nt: TGTGCCATCAGTGGTCTGGGCGGGAGTCCCTACGAGCAGTACTTC
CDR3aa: CAISGLGGSPYEQYF

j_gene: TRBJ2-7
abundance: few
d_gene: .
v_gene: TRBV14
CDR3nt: TGTGCCAGCAGCCAAGACTGGGTTGGCAGGGACTACGAGCAGTACTTC
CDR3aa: CASSQDWVGRDYEQYF

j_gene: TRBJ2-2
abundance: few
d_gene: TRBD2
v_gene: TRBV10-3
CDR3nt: TGTGCCAGCAGTTTTGGACTAGCGAACACCGGGGAGCTGTTTTTT
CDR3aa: CASSFGLANTGELFF

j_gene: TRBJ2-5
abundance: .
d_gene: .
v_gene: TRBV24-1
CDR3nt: TGTGCCACCAGTGATTTATCTGCGTCCCAAGAGACCCAGTACTTC
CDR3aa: CATSDLSASQETQYF

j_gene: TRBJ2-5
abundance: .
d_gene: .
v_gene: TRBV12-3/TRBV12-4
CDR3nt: TGTGCCAGCAGTTTATTTGGGACACCATCGCAAGAGACCCAGTACTTC
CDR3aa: CASSLFGTPSQETQYF

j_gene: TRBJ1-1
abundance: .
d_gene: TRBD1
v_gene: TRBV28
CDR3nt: TGTGCCAGCAGCACAGGGGGATACACTGAAGCTTTCTTT
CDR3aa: CASSTGGYTEAFF

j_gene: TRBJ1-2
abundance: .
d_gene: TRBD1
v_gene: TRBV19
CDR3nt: TGTGCCAGTAGTTCGCCCGGGACAGGGGGCAACTATGGCTACACCTTC
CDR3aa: CASSSPGTGGNYGYTF

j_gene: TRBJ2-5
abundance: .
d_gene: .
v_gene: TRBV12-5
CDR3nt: TGTGCTAGTGGTTTGTTCGTCCAAGAGACCCAGTACTTC
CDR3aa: CASGLFVQETQYF

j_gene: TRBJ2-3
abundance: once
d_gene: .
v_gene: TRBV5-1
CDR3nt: TGCGCCAGCAGCTTGGATGACGAGACAGATACGCAGTATTTT
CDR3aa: CASSLDDETDTQYF

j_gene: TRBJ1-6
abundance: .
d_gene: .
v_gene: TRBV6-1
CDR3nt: TGTGCCAGCACTCTACAGGGACTGGGGAATTCACCCCTCCACTTT
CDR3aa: CASTLQGLGNSPLHF

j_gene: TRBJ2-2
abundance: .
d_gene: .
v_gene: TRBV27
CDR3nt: TGTGCCAGCAAAGGGAACACGAACACCGGGGAGCTGTTTTTT
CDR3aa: CASKGNTNTGELFF

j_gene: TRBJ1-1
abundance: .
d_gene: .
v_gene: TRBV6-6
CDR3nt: TGTGCCAGCAGCAAAGGGGAGGAAGCTTTCTTT
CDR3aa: CASSKGEEAFF

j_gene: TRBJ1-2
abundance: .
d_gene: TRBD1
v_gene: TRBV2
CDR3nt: TGTGCCAGCAGTCCCACAGGGACAGGGATCTATGGCTACACCTTC
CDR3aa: CASSPTGTGIYGYTF

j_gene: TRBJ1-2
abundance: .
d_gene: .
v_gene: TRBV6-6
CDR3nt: TGTGCCAGCAGTTTACCAGGGGATGGAGCTGGCTACACCTTC
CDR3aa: CASSLPGDGAGYTF

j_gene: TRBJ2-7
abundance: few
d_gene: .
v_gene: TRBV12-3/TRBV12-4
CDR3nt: TGTGCCAGCAGTTTGAGAAGCTACGAGCAGTACTTC
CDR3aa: CASSLRSYEQYF

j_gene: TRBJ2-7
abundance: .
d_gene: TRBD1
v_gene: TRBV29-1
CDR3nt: TGCAGCTCAACGACAGGGGACGAGCAGTACTTC
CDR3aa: CSSTTGDEQYF

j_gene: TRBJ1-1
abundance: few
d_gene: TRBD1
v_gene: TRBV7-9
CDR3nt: TGTGCCAGCAGCCGACGGACAGGGGGCACTGAAGCTTTCTTT
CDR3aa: CASSRRTGGTEAFF

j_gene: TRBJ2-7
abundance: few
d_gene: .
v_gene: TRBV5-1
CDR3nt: TGCGCCAGCAGCTTGGGACCGGACAGCTACTACGAGCAGTACTTC
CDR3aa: CASSLGPDSYYEQYF

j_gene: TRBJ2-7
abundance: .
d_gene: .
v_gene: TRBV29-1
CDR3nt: TGCAGCGTTGAACTCCAGGGGGGCCTCTACGGGCAGTACTTC
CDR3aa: CSVELQGGLYGQYF

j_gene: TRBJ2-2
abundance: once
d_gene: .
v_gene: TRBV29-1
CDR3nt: TGCAGCGTAGGACAAGAGAGAGTCGACGGGGAGCTGCTTTTT
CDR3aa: CSVGQERVDGELLF

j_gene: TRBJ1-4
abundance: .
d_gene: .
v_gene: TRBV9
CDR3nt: TGTGCCAGCAGCGTAGATGGCCGGCGAGCTGAAAAACTGTTTTTT
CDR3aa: CASSVDGRRAEKLFF

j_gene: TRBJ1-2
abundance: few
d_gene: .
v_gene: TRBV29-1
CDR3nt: TGCAGCGTTGAGGCAGGGGACTATGGCTACACCTTC
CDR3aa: CSVEAGDYGYTF

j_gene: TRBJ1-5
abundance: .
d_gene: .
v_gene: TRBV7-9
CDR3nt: TGTGCCAGCAGCTTACAATCCTTCGAGCCCCAGCATTTT
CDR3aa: CASSLQSFEPQHF

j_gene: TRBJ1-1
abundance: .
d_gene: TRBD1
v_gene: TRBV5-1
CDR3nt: TGCGCCAGCAGCTTGTCACAGGGGGCGAACACTGAAGCTTTCTTT
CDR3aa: CASSLSQGANTEAFF